Given below is one T cell receptor beta chain in context. Antigen specificity is unknown. The data are from a study of cytomegalovirus exposure and HLA in healthy donors. Whole-study results and caveats: A later analysis associated some 16,000 TCR beta sequences with HLA alleles at a 0.05 false discovery rate.

CDR3 length: 17 residues. The J segment lost 0 bases and the V segment lost 2 bases, leaving 5 bases of the junction unmatched. Germline V lookup: CDR1 LGHNA, CDR2 YNFKEQ. Nominally healthy donors provided the samples, though records likely missed some immune exposures. With 60 Vbeta and 13 Jbeta primers, the PCR was carried out. Data came from immunoSEQ multiplex PCR; TCRdb stores just in-frame clones and leaves some out. The sample has under 150,000 clones; around 70% are singletons. Sequencing input: PBMCs. The chain recombines TRBV4-2 with TRBJ2-7, with 12 bases aligning to TRBD1. This TCR was sampled from a woman between 40 and 55 years old in good health and CMV-seropositive. The CDR3 region is CASSQPPGQGASYEQYF. DNA for the CDR3: TGTGCCAGCAGCCAACCTCCGGGACAGGGGGCCTCCTACGAGCAGTACTTC.